The source of this TCR beta chain is a study of blood T cell repertoires in COVID-19. On the study more broadly: Acute-phase and convalescent COVID-19 samples originated in the United States, Italy and Spain.

This CDR3 contains 14 residues. Germline V gene sequence: CDR1 LNHDA, CDR2 SQIVND (reference sequence). The V segment lost 5 bases and the J segment 6 bases; nucleotides outside the gene matches: 7. Sequencing was performed with immunoSEQ multiplex PCR; in TCRdb, only in-frame clones are kept and a portion is missing. The data hold about 110,000 clones, with about four fifths observed a single time. The sequencing sample was made of peripheral blood. The sequence was collected from a man aged 65 to 85 with acute or convalescent COVID-19. J is TRBJ2-1 and V is TRBV19, with 7 bases fitting TRBD2. This chain's CDR3 is CASSVPGLRNEQFF. The CDR3 DNA sequence: TGTGCCAGTAGTGTTCCGGGACTACGCAATGAGCAGTTCTTC. Together with reference TRBV19 and TRBJ2-1, the CDR3 gives the full variable domain: DGGITQSPKYLFRKEGQNVTLSCEQNLNHDAMYWYRQDPGQGLRLIYYSQIVNDFQKGDIAEGYSVSREKKESFPLTVTSAQKNPTAFYLCASSVPGLRNEQFFGPGTRLTVL.